Listed below are T cell receptor beta chains from one sample, sequenced in a study of graft-versus-host responses after intestinal transplantation. The antigens of these receptors remain unknown. The repertoire was sequenced with immunoSEQ multiplex PCR; TCRdb's copy has only in-frame clones and lacks some. Of roughly 89,000 clones listed, 80% to 95% are singletons. The sequencing here drew on unstimulated CD4+ T cells sorted from spleen or lymph node cells, taken before intestinal transplant. The receptors derive from a human donor who received an intestinal transplant. Both conserved end residues are part of each CDR3.

v_call	j_call	cdr3_aa
TRBV6-1	TRBJ2-1	CASSLEMKYNEQFF
TRBV6-5	TRBJ1-6	CASSQQGAYSPLHF
TRBV7-9	TRBJ1-1	CASSRQGAVELNTEAFF
TRBV30	TRBJ2-1	CAWSGLIAGGLRNEQFF
TRBV5-1	TRBJ1-3	CASSLHDVGTGNTIYF
TRBV6-5	TRBJ2-1	CASSQGREQFF
TRBV25-1	TRBJ1-4	CASTTGGREKLFF
TRBV11-3	TRBJ2-3	CASSFGRGGGALDTQYF
TRBV27	TRBJ2-7	CASSSTSGVSYEQYF
TRBV6-5	TRBJ2-3	CASSRAGDTQYF
TRBV4-2	TRBJ2-7	CASSPTRLPYEQYF
TRBV6-1	TRBJ2-7	CASSEGGTSSYEQYF
TRBV27	TRBJ1-5	CASSLGRNQPQHF
TRBV5-4	TRBJ2-7	CASSSRPSLLSYEQYF
TRBV2	TRBJ1-1	CASRLRRESEAFF
TRBV11-2	TRBJ2-7	CASASSPYYEQYF
TRBV4-3	TRBJ1-1	CASSQDSGHRRLNTEAFF
TRBV4-3	TRBJ1-5	CASSQDLANQPQHF
TRBV6-5	TRBJ2-1	CASSSEKRTSGQFF
TRBV6-5	TRBJ1-2	CASSEALYGYTF
TRBV6-5	TRBJ1-6	CASSWEGNVNSPLHF
TRBV5-1	TRBJ1-5	CASSLDTQGQPQHF
TRBV7-3	TRBJ1-2	CASSLIGDSDGYTF
TRBV5-1	TRBJ2-5	CASSPGLAGGPGETQYF
TRBV6-1	TRBJ2-2	CASSETGTLNTGELFF
TRBV5-4	TRBJ2-7	CASSLGGLPYEQYF
TRBV5-6	TRBJ2-3	CASSLVTRVVDTQYF
TRBV9	TRBJ1-3	CASSADSSGNTIYF
TRBV30	TRBJ1-6	CAWSVQGAEGSPLHF
TRBV11-2	TRBJ2-5	CASSPTGNEETQYF
TRBV15	TRBJ2-3	CATSRVLARTDTQYF
TRBV5-8	TRBJ2-1	CASSPRLVYNEQFF
TRBV5-1	TRBJ1-1	CASRSSVMNTEAFF
TRBV2	TRBJ1-4	CASSEPPRTGQGEKLFF
TRBV14	TRBJ2-3	CASSHGAPGTSGDSSTDTQYF